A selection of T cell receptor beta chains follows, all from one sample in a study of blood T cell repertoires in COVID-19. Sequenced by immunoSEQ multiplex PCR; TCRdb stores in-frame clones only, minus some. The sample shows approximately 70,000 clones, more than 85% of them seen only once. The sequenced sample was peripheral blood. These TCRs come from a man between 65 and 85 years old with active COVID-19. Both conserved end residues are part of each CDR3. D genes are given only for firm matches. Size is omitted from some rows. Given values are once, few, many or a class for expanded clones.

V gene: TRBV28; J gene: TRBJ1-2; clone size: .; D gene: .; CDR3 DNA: TGTGCCAGCAGTTTTATCGAGGGGGTTGGTGGCTACACCTTC; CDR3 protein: CASSFIEGVGGYTF
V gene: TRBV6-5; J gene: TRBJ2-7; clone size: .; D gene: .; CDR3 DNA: TGTGCCAGCAGCCCCACCTACGAGCAGTACTTC; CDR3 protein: CASSPTYEQYF
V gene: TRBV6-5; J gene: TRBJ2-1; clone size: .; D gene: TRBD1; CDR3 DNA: TGTGCCAGCAGGCCGGGACAGGGGTATTATGGTGAGCAGTTCTTC; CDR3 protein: CASRPGQGYYGEQFF
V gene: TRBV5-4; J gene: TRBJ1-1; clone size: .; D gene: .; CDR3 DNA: TGTGCCAGCAGCTTGGTGGGGAGGAACACTGAAGCTTTCTTT; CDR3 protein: CASSLVGRNTEAFF
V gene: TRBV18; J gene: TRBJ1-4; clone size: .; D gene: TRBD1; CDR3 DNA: TGTGCCAGCTCACCACTATCCACCGGGACAGGGGGGCATGAAAAACTGTTTTTT; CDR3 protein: CASSPLSTGTGGHEKLFF
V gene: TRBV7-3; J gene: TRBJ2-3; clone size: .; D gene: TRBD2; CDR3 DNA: TGTGCCAGCAGCTTAGCGGGAGGCAGCACAGATACGCAGTATTTT; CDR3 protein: CASSLAGGSTDTQYF
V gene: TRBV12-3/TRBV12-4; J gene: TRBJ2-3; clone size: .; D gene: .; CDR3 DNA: TGTGCCACGGCGGGAAACACAGATACGCAGTATTTT; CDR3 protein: CATAGNTDTQYF
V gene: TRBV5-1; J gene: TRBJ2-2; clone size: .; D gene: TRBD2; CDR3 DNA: TGCGCCAGCAGCTTCTCAGCGGGAGGGCTAAACGGGGAGCTGTTTTTT; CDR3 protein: CASSFSAGGLNGELFF
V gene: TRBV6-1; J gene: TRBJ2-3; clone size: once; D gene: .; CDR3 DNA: TGTGCCAGCAGTGAAGGTCCCAGCGGACCCACAGATACGCAGTATTTT; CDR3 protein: CASSEGPSGPTDTQYF
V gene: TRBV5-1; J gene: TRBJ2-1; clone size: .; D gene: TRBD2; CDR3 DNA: TGCGCCAGCTGGCTGGGGACTAGCGGGAGTAATGAGCAGTTCTTC; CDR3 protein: CASWLGTSGSNEQFF
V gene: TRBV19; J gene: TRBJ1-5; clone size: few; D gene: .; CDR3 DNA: TGTGCCAGTAGTCTCGGCAGGTCCTCTAGCAATCAGCCCCAGCATTTT; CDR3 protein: CASSLGRSSSNQPQHF
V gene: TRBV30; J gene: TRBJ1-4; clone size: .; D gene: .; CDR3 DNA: TGTGCCTGGAACCGGGGGAGTCCCAATGAAAAACTGTTTTTT; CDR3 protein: CAWNRGSPNEKLFF
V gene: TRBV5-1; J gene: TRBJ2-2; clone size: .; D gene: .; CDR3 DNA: TGCGCCAGCTCGGGGGCTAGCGGAGCTACCGGGGAGCTGTTTTTT; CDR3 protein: CASSGASGATGELFF
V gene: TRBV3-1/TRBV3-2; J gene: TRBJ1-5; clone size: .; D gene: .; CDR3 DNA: TGTGCCAGCAGCCAAGGGGACCTGGGGGGGAATCAGCCCCAGCATTTT; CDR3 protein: CASSQGDLGGNQPQHF
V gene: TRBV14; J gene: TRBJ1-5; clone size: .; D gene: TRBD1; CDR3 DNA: TGTGCCAGCAGCCAGACCGGGACAGCGAGCAATCAGCCCCAGCATTTT; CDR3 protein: CASSQTGTASNQPQHF
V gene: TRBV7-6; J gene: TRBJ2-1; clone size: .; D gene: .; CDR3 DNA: TGTGCCAGCAGCTTTGACGGGAACTCCTACAATGAGCAGTTCTTC; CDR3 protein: CASSFDGNSYNEQFF
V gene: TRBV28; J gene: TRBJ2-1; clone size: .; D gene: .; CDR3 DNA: TGTGCCAGCAGTTCCCCCCCGAGAGGGGGTGAGCAGTTCTTC; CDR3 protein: CASSSPPRGGEQFF
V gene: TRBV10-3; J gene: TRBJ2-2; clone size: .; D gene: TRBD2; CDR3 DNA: TGTGCCATCAGTGAGTTAGCGGGGGCCGGCGGGGAGCTGTTTTTT; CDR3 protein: CAISELAGAGGELFF
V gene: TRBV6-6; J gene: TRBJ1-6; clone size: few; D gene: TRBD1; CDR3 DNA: TGTGCCAGCACCCACGGGGACAGTGGGCTTGGGGTACCCCTCCACTTT; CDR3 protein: CASTHGDSGLGVPLHF
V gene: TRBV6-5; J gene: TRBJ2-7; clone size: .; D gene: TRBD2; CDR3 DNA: TGTGCCAGCAGTTCCCCTCGGGGACTAGCCTACGAGCAGTACTTC; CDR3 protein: CASSSPRGLAYEQYF
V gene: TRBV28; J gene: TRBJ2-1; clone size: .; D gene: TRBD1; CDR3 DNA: TGTGCCAGCAGTCCCCAGGGGGCAGTGGGTGAGCAGTTCTTC; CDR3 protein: CASSPQGAVGEQFF
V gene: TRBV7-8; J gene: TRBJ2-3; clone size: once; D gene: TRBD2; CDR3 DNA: TGTGCCAGCAGCCGCGGGCGGGAGGGCCGGGTAGGCACAGATACGCAGTATTTT; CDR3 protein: CASSRGREGRVGTDTQYF
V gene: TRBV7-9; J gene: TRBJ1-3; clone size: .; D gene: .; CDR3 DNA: TGTGCCAGCAGCTCGGGACTTTCTGGAAACACCATATATTTT; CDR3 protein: CASSSGLSGNTIYF
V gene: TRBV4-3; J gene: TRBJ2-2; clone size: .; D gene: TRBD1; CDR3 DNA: TGCGCCAGCAGCCATGGACAGGGTGTGTTAAACCACGGGGCCGGGGAGCTGTTTTTT; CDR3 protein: CASSHGQGVLNHGAGELFF
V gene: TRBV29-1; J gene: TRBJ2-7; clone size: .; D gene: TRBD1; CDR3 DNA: TGCAGCGTTGGGACAGGGTCCTACGAGCAGTACTTC; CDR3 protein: CSVGTGSYEQYF
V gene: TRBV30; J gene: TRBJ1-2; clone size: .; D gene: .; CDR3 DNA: TGTGCCTGGAGTGTAGGGGCGGCCGCTAACTATGGCTACACCTTC; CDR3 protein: CAWSVGAAANYGYTF
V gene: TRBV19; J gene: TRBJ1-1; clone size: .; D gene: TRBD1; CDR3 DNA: TGTGCCAGTAGTCGGGGTGAGGGGGCCTTCGGGGACACTGAAGCTTTCTTT; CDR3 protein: CASSRGEGAFGDTEAFF
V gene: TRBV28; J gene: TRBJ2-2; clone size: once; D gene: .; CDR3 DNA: TGTGCCAGCAGAGCGGAGACCGGGGAGCTGTTTTTT; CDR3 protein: CASRAETGELFF
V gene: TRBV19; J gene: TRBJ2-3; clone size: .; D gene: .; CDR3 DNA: TGTGCCAGTAGTATCCCGACTTTCACAGATACGCAGTATTTT; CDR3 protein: CASSIPTFTDTQYF
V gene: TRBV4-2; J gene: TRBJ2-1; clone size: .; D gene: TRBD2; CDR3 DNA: TGTGCCAGCAGCCCCCTTTTTGCGGGAGTTCTGGGTGAGCAGTTCTTC; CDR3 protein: CASSPLFAGVLGEQFF
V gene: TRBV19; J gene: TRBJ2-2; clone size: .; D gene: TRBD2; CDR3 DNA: TGTGCCAGTAGCCAGGGACTAGCGGGAGGGCGCACCGGGGAGCTGTTTTTT; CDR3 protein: CASSQGLAGGRTGELFF
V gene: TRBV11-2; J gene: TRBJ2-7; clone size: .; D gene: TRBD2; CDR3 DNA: TGTGCCAGCAGCTTCGGACTAGCGAACCCCTACGAGCAGTACTTC; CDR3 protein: CASSFGLANPYEQYF
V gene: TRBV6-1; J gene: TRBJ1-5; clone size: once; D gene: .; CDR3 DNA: TGTGCCAGCAGTGAAGCGCGGGGGGGCAATCAGCCCCAGCATTTT; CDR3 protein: CASSEARGGNQPQHF
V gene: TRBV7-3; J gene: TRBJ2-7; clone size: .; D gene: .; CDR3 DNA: TGTGCCAGCAGCCGAGGAGGCCCCTACGAGCAGTACTTC; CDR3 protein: CASSRGGPYEQYF
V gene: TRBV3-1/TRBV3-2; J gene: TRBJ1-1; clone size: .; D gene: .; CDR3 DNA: TGTGCCAGCAGCCAATCAAGCGAGCAAACTGAAGCTTTCTTT; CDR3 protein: CASSQSSEQTEAFF
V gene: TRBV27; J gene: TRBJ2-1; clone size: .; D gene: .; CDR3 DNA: TGTGCCAGCAGTTTAGGGGGCCCATACAATGAGCAGTTCTTC; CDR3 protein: CASSLGGPYNEQFF
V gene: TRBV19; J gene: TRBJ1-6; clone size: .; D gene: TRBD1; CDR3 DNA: TGTGCCAGTAGTCACACTACAGGGGATGAGTCACCCCTCCACTTT; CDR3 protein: CASSHTTGDESPLHF
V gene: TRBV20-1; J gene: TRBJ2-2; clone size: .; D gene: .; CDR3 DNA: TGCAGTGCTAGTAGCCACGAGACCGGGGAGCTGTTTTTT; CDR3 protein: CSASSHETGELFF
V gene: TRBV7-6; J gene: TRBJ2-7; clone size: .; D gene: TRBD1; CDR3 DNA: TGTGCCAGCAGCTTAGGCGGGGCAGGGGGCTTTCCCTACGAGCAGTACTTC; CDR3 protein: CASSLGGAGGFPYEQYF
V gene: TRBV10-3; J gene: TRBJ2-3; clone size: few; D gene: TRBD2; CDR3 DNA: TGTGCCGTCCGCCTGGGAGGGCCCGCAGATACGCAGTATTTT; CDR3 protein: CAVRLGGPADTQYF
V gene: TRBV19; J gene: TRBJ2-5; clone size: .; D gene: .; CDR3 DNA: TGTGCCAGTAGTATAGTGGGCAGGGAGACCCAGTACTTC; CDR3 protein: CASSIVGRETQYF
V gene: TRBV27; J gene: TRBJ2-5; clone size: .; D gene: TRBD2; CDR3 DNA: TGTGCCAGCAGTCCGGGACTAGCGGGACCCGAGACCCAGTACTTC; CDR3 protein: CASSPGLAGPETQYF
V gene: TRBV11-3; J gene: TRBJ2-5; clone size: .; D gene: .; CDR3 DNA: TGTGCCAGCAGCTTACCAGCCCAGGGACAAGAGACCCAGTACTTC; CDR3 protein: CASSLPAQGQETQYF
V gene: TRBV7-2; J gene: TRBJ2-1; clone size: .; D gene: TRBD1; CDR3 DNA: TGTGCCAGCAGCTTAGCGGTGACAGGGTTCTACAATGAGCAGTTCTTC; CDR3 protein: CASSLAVTGFYNEQFF
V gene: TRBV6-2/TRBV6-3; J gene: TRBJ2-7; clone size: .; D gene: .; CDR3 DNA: TGTGCCAGCAGTTACTACGGGAATTCCTACGAGCAGTACTTC; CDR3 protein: CASSYYGNSYEQYF
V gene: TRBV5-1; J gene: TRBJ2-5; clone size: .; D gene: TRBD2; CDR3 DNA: TGCGCCAGCAGCCCCACTAGCGGGGGGGTCCAAGAGACCCAGTACTTC; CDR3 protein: CASSPTSGGVQETQYF
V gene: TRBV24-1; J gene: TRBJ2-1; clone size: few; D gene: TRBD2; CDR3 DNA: TGTGCCACCAGTGACCCCGGACTAGCGGACTCCTACAATGAGCAGTTCTTC; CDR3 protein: CATSDPGLADSYNEQFF
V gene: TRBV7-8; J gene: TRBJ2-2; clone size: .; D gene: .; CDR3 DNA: TGTGCCAGCACCCCCGGGAGTTGGACCGGGGAGCTGTTTTTT; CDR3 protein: CASTPGSWTGELFF
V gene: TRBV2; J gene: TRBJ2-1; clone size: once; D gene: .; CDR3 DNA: TGTGCCACCTCGAAGGGGGGGAATGAGCAGTTCTTC; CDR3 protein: CATSKGGNEQFF
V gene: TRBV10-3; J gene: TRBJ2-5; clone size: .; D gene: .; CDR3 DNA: TGTGCCATCAGTGAGCGGGGGATGGGAGAGACCCAGTACTTC; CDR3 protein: CAISERGMGETQYF
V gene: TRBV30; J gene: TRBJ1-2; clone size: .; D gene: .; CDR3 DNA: TGTGCCTGGAGTGTACCCCGTCAGGGCCGGTATGGCTACACCTTC; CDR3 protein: CAWSVPRQGRYGYTF
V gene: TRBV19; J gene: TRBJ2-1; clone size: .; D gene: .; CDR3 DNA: TGTGCCAGTAGTATACGACAGCGACCTACCTACAATGAGCAGTTCTTC; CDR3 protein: CASSIRQRPTYNEQFF
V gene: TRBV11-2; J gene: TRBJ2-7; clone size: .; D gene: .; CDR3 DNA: TGTGCCAGCAGCTTGCCTGCGGCTAGCGTTGCCTACGAGCAGTACTTC; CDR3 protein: CASSLPAASVAYEQYF
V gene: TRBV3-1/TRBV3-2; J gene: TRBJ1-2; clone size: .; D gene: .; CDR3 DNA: TGTGCCAGCAGCCCCAGGGGTCTGGGGAACTATGGCTACACCTTC; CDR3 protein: CASSPRGLGNYGYTF
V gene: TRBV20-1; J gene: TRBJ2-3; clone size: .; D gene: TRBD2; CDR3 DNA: TGCAGTGCTAGTCTGTCTAGCGGAGCCACAGATACGCAGTATTTT; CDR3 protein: CSASLSSGATDTQYF